Shown below are 20 T cell receptor beta chains from a single sample sequenced in a study of T cell responses to AZD1222 COVID-19 vaccine. Produced via immunoSEQ multiplex PCR; TCRdb's table is partial and in-frame only. The sample lists over 150,000 clones, around nine tenths seen once, with around 4.5% in the top ten. The sample consisted of peripheral blood, taken 28 days after the second AZD1222 dose. The receptors come from an adult who received the AZD1222 COVID-19 vaccine.

The rearrangement uses TRBV6-1 and TRBJ1-5, with TRBD1 as a possible D gene (6 bases). This CDR3 contains 16 residues. V gave up 2 bases and J gave up 3 bases, with 14 bases separating them. Per germline, CDR1 MNHNS and CDR2 SASEGT. This chain's CDR3 is CASSESVQGFNQPQHF. CDR3 nucleotide sequence: TGTGCCAGCAGTGAATCGGTGCAGGGGTTCAATCAGCCCCAGCATTTT.

As concerns this clone: This specimen includes other DNA sequences encoding the same CDR3. The gene calls are TRBV5-1 and TRBJ1-2; D is undetermined. This CDR3 spans 14 amino acids. V shed 0 bases and J shed 2 bases, with 8 bases lying between them. CDR1 is SGHRS, CDR2 YFSETQ, per germline. CDR3 amino acids: CASSLDTPNYGYTF. DNA for the CDR3: TGCGCCAGCAGCTTGGACACCCCGAACTATGGCTACACCTTC.

The V gene is TRBV4-2, the J gene TRBJ1-1; 8 bases align to TRBD1. V trimming: 4 bases; J trimming: 6 bases; junction bases outside the gene matches: 4. Germline V gene sequence: CDR1 LGHNA, CDR2 YNFKEQ. CDR3 length: 13 residues. The CDR3 region has the DNA TGTGCCAGCAGCCCGGGACAGGTCTCTGAAGCTTTCTTT. Protein: CASSPGQVSEAFF.

This clone was observed a handful of times. The chain carries TRBV2 and TRBJ1-2; 7 bases agree with TRBD1. CDR3 length equals 11 residues. Germline V CDR1 and CDR2: SNHLY, FYNNEI. The V and J ends lost 5 bases and 8 bases, in that order; junction bases with no gene match: 2. CDR3 residues: CASSQGGGYTF. The CDR3 region has the DNA TGTGCCAGCAGTCAGGGGGGCGGCTACACCTTC.

The chain links TRBV29-1 to TRBJ1-2, with D hard to call. Germline V gives CDR1 SQVTM, CDR2 ANQGSEA. The germline V and J ends were trimmed by 6 bases and 8 bases, with 13 bases remaining between them. The CDR3 runs 11 residues. This CDR3 is CSVQAGGGYTF. The CDR3 DNA reads TGCAGCGTCCAGGCTGGTGGAGGCTACACCTTC. The complete variable domain, with remaining parts taken from reference TRBV29-1 and TRBJ1-2, reads SAVISQKPSRDICQRGTSLTIQCQVDSQVTMMFWYRQQPGQSLTLIATANQGSEATYESGFVIDKFPISRPNLTFSTLTVSNMSPEDSSIYLCSVQAGGGYTFGSGTRLTVV.

The count of this clone is one. The chain combines TRBV6-5 with TRBJ2-7; the D call may be TRBD1 or TRBD2 (5 bases each). The V gene lost 10 bases and the J gene lost 0 bases, with 13 bases spanning the gap. Per germline, CDR1 MNHEY and CDR2 SVGAGI. The CDR3 extends over 13 amino acids. The CDR3 bases are TGTGCCACGAGGGACGGTAGCTCCTACGAGCAGTACTTC. Protein sequence: CATRDGSSYEQYF.

This clone was detected only once. The chain is built from TRBV20-1 and TRBJ1-5; D is perhaps TRBD1 (6 bases). The length of the CDR3 is 14 residues. Looked up from germline, CDR1 is DFQATT and CDR2 is SNEGSKA (reference sequence). Trimming removed 3 bases from V and 9 bases from J, with 18 bases in between. CDR3 amino acids: CSASSGAEFVPQHF. The DNA of the CDR3 is TGCAGTGCTAGTTCAGGGGCCGAATTCGTGCCCCAGCATTTT.

The chain uses TRBV23-1 and TRBJ2-4, with 9 bases aligning to TRBD1. TRBV23-1 is an open reading frame, and its role is uncertain. The CDR3 runs to 16 residues. V lost 3 bases to trimming and J lost 9 bases; unmatched junction nucleotides: 12. CDR3 bases: TGCGCCAGCAGTCATCTGGTATACAGGGGGCAGGTCATTCAGTACTTC. It translates to CASSHLVYRGQVIQYF.

The J gene is TRBJ2-7, the V gene TRBV5-4; 8 bases map to TRBD2. The germline V gene encodes CDR1 SGHNT and CDR2 YYREEE (reference sequence). V was pared by 0 bases and J by 4 bases, with 6 bases of the junction left unmatched. The CDR3 has 15 residues. The CDR3, as DNA: TGTGCCAGCAGCTTGGGGAGCGGGGGCGGGTACGAGCAGTACTTC. The encoded protein is CASSLGSGGGYEQYF.

The chain recombines TRBV28 with TRBJ1-2; a weak D match, TRBD1 (5 bases). From germline, CDR1 is MDHEN and CDR2 SYDVKM. The CDR3 runs 13 residues. Deletions cut 2 bases from V and 7 bases from J, with 11 bases between. The CDR3 loop reads CASSLDRGGGYTF. CDR3 nucleotides: TGTGCCAGCAGTTTAGATAGGGGTGGTGGCTACACCTTC.

V and J are TRBV5-1 and TRBJ1-3; TRBD1 might be the D (5 bases). The CDR3 length is 17 residues. V dropped 0 bases and J dropped 1 base, with 14 bases sitting between them. CDR1 is SGHRS, CDR2 YFSETQ, per germline. The CDR3 region is CASSLGGTDASGNTIYF. DNA for the CDR3: TGCGCCAGCAGCTTGGGGGGGACGGATGCTTCTGGAAACACCATATATTTT.

This clone was recorded only once. The chain links TRBV13 to TRBJ2-7, with D possibly TRBD2 on 5 matching bases. The V end lost 5 bases, the J end lost 5 bases, and 16 bases lay between the germline ends. The CDR3 spans 14 residues. Germline assignment: CDR1 PRHDT and CDR2 FYEKMQ (reference sequence). DNA of the CDR3: TGTGCCAGCAGCCCCTCATGGGCCGGGGACGAGCAGTACTTC. Its translation: CASSPSWAGDEQYF.

This clone was counted once. This CDR3 is also generated by other DNA sequences in the sample. The chain couples TRBV20-1 to TRBJ1-1; D is unresolved. V was shortened by 5 bases and J by 5 bases, with 6 bases between the two germline ends. Germline V gene lookup returns CDR1 DFQATT and CDR2 SNEGSKA (reference sequence). CDR3 length: 10 residues. The CDR3 is CSARRTEAFF. DNA for the CDR3: TGCAGTGCTCGTCGTACTGAAGCTTTCTTT.

The rearrangement joins TRBV19 to TRBJ1-5; no reliable D call. Per germline, CDR1 LNHDA and CDR2 SQIVND (reference sequence). Deletions cut 1 base from V and 1 base from J, with 5 bases between. This CDR3 contains 14 residues. CDR3 protein: CASSIGRSNQPQHF. CDR3 DNA sequence: TGTGCCAGTAGTATAGGTAGGAGCAATCAGCCCCAGCATTTT.

This clone was detected only once. The CDR3 loop reads CASSSNRGQNSPLHF. In nucleotides, the CDR3 is TGTGCCAGCAGCTCGAACAGGGGACAAAATTCACCCCTCCACTTT. The chain combines TRBV6-5 with TRBJ1-6, with TRBD1 matching 7 bases. CDR1 and CDR2 (germline): MNHEY, SVGAGI. V lost 6 bases and J lost 7; bases outside the gene matches: 9. The CDR3 is 15 residues long.

The chain is built from TRBV4-1 and TRBJ1-3; TRBD1 aligns across 7 bases. The CDR3 covers 17 residues. The ends lost 3 bases at V and 0 bases at J; junction bases unmatched: 8. Germline V gives CDR1 MGHRA, CDR2 YSYEKL. The CDR3 reads CASSQGQPFLSGNTIYF. The CDR3 bases are TGCGCCAGCAGCCAGGGACAGCCATTCCTCTCTGGAAACACCATATATTTT.

V and J are TRBV30 and TRBJ2-7, with 11 nucleotides matching TRBD2. Germline CDR1 and CDR2: GTSNPN and SVGIG (reference sequence). The CDR3 length is 15 residues. The V gene end was trimmed by 0 bases and the J gene end by 7 bases; junction bases not matched to a gene: 8. This CDR3 reads CAWSVKTSGAGEQYF. CDR3 nucleotide sequence: TGTGCCTGGAGTGTAAAGACTAGCGGGGCAGGAGAGCAGTACTTC.

J is TRBJ1-4 and V is TRBV9; D remains ambiguous. The germline V gene encodes CDR1 SGDLS and CDR2 YYNGEE. The ends were cut back, 3 bases at V and 13 bases at J, with 19 bases in the middle. The CDR3 extends over 14 amino acids. CDR3 region: CASSASTAPRALFF. In DNA, the CDR3 is TGTGCCAGCAGCGCCTCGACTGCCCCAAGGGCACTGTTTTTT.

This chain connects TRBV7-2 to TRBJ2-3; TRBD2 aligns across 8 bases. Germline CDR1 reads SGHTA; CDR2 reads FQGNSA. This CDR3 comprises 14 residues. J gave up 3 bases and V 5 bases, and 4 bases lay outside the gene matches. CDR3 sequence reads: CASSPGTRTDTQYF. CDR3 in DNA: TGTGCCAGCAGCCCAGGGACTAGGACAGATACGCAGTATTTT.

The chain has TRBV5-8 and TRBJ1-1, with TRBD1 matching over 8 bases. J gave up 0 bases and V 10 bases, and 5 bases lay outside the gene matches. This CDR3 comprises 13 residues. Germline V gives CDR1 SGHTS, CDR2 YDEGEE. The CDR3 is CASHRGMNTEAFF. In DNA form, the CDR3 reads TGTGCCTCCCACAGGGGGATGAACACTGAAGCTTTCTTT.